A single sample is the source of the 25 T cell receptor beta chains below, sequenced in a study of T cells expressing NK-cell markers. TCRdb reprocessed the 5' RACE reads, with one entry per CDR3 protein and no DNA. The sample's table shows 150,000 to 160,000 distinct CDR3 sequences. The sequenced sample consisted of blood T cells: a sorted CD56 or NKG2C T cell subset, CD4+ or CD8+ T cells, or bulk PBMC T cells (not recorded which). The source is a woman aged 45-59 years in good health.

The chain has TRBV20-1 and TRBJ1-5; the D call of TRBD1 rests on TCRdb alone, since no DNA is present to check it. Looked up from germline, CDR1 is DFQATT and CDR2 is SNEGSKA (reference sequence). This CDR3 comprises 16 residues. This CDR3 is CSARDLVRDMNQPQHF.

The chain employs TRBV5-1 and TRBJ2-3; as DNA is missing, the TRBD1 call by TCRdb cannot be tested. This CDR3 region has 16 residues. Germline V gives CDR1 SGHRS, CDR2 YFSETQ. The CDR3 is CASSFQQGPPGETQYF.

The rearrangement uses TRBV6-5 and TRBJ2-1. This CDR3 has 16 amino acids. Looked up from germline, CDR1 is MNHEY and CDR2 is SVGAGI. Here the CDR3 reads CASSYSPETGSNEQFF.

This chain uses TRBV5-1 with TRBJ1-6; TCRdb indicates TRBD1, and absent DNA this call remains unverified. CDR1 and CDR2 (germline): SGHRS, YFSETQ. The CDR3 is 14 residues long. This chain's CDR3 is CASSFRGSNSPLHF.

The chain employs TRBV6-5 and TRBJ2-3; TCRdb's assignment of TRBD2 cannot be checked, as there is no DNA. The CDR3 runs to 16 residues. Germline values: CDR1 MNHEY, CDR2 SVGAGI. The CDR3 sequence is CASSNPSGIERDTQYF.

This chain joins TRBV5-1 and TRBJ2-2; TCRdb lists TRBD2, though no DNA is available to test this call. The V gene's germline CDR1 is SGHRS and CDR2 YFSETQ. The CDR3 loop spans 15 amino acids. The CDR3 here is CASTDLAGVLEELFF.

The chain recombines TRBV7-2 with TRBJ2-1; there is no DNA to check the TCRdb D call of TRBD1. The CDR3 length is 16 residues. Germline lookup yields CDR1 SGHTA and CDR2 FQGNSA. The CDR3 region is CASSLGRVNPSLEQFF.

The rearrangement uses TRBV7-9 and TRBJ2-7; the D gene TCRdb calls, TRBD1, cannot be checked with no DNA. The length of the CDR3 is 14 residues. CDR1 is SEHNR and CDR2 is FQNEAQ in the germline V gene (reference sequence). The CDR3: CASSLVAGDYEQYF.

The V and J genes are TRBV5-6 and TRBJ2-5; TCRdb calls TRBD2, which cannot be checked without DNA. CDR1 is SGHDT, CDR2 YYEEEE, per germline. The CDR3 contains 13 residues. The CDR3: CASSFQRLETQYF.

J is TRBJ2-1 and V is TRBV5-1. CDR1 is SGHRS and CDR2 is YFSETQ in the germline V gene. The CDR3 length is 12 residues. CDR3 loop: CASSLAPHEQFF. Full variable domain (remainder filled in from reference TRBV5-1 and TRBJ2-1): KAGVTQTPRYLIKTRGQQVTLSCSPISGHRSVSWYQQTPGQGLQFLFEYFSETQRNKGNFPGRFSGRQFSNSRSEMNVSTLELGDSALYLCASSLAPHEQFFGPGTRLTVL.

The rearrangement joins TRBV7-9 to TRBJ2-3; without DNA, the TCRdb call of TRBD2 cannot be checked. Per the germline V gene, CDR1 is SEHNR and CDR2 is FQNEAQ (reference sequence). CDR3 size: 15 residues. CDR3 residues: CASSLSGRSTDTQYF.

This rearrangement joins TRBV20-1 to TRBJ2-1; TCRdb's D call of TRBD2 is untestable without DNA. This CDR3 is built from 15 residues. CDR1 DFQATT and CDR2 SNEGSKA come from the germline V gene (reference sequence). The CDR3: CSASPGTSDISEQFF.

The gene calls are TRBV12-3 or TRBV12-4 and TRBJ2-3; TCRdb proposes TRBD1, but this gene call is untestable without DNA. This CDR3 comprises 14 residues. CDR3 sequence reads: CASSHPLRGDTQYF.

CDR3 sequence reads: CASSQGLGRTNEQFF. The V gene is TRBV3-1, the J gene TRBJ2-1; the D call from TCRdb, TRBD2, cannot be confirmed without DNA. The CDR3 runs 15 residues. CDR1 is LGHDT and CDR2 is YNNKEL in the germline V gene (reference sequence).

CDR3 amino acids: CASSLSNGAGPLHF. This chain links TRBV27 with TRBJ1-6; there is no DNA to check the TCRdb D call of TRBD1. The CDR3 sequence is 14 residues long. Per the germline V gene, CDR1 is MNHEY and CDR2 is SMNVEV (reference sequence).

The chain couples TRBV5-4 to TRBJ1-1. The CDR3 spans 16 residues. Germline CDR1 SGHNT, CDR2 YYREEE (reference sequence). The chain's CDR3 is CASSLDPGMGITEAFF.

The CDR3 spells CASSRFGPVAFF. This chain uses TRBV4-1 with TRBJ1-1. Germline-derived CDR1 and CDR2 are MGHRA and YSYEKL. The CDR3 is made up of 12 amino acids.

This sequence joins TRBV5-6 and TRBJ2-5; TCRdb picks TRBD1, but there is no DNA to check that call. Germline V gene lookup returns CDR1 SGHDT and CDR2 YYEEEE. This CDR3 is built from 15 residues. The CDR3 here is CASTLITGVRETQYF.

This chain uses TRBV3-1 with TRBJ2-1; checking the TCRdb D call of TRBD2 is not possible without DNA. There are 16 residues in the CDR3. Germline lookup yields CDR1 LGHDT and CDR2 YNNKEL (reference sequence). The CDR3 here is CASSQARTGGPDEQFF.

The chain recombines TRBV3-1 with TRBJ2-1; TCRdb proposes TRBD2, but this gene call is untestable without DNA. This CDR3 comprises 18 residues. Germline assignment: CDR1 LGHDT and CDR2 YNNKEL (reference sequence). The CDR3 protein is CASSQARLAGAIYNEQFF.

The chain employs TRBV6-5 and TRBJ2-1; TCRdb gives TRBD1 as the D gene, but with no DNA this cannot be confirmed. Germline CDR1 MNHEY, CDR2 SVGAGI. CDR3 size: 13 residues. CDR3 amino acids: CASSPGQYNEQFF.

This sequence joins TRBV4-1 and TRBJ1-2; TCRdb picks TRBD1, but there is no DNA to check that call. Germline-derived CDR1 and CDR2 are MGHRA and YSYEKL. The CDR3 loop spans 18 amino acids. The chain's CDR3 is CASSLLTLGRGMVYGYTF.

J is TRBJ2-1 and V is TRBV27; TCRdb picks TRBD2, but there is no DNA to check that call. Germline V gene lookup returns CDR1 MNHEY and CDR2 SMNVEV (reference sequence). The CDR3 is 11 amino acids. CDR3 protein: CASSLGTLKFF.

The chain combines TRBV29-1 with TRBJ2-7; TCRdb gives TRBD2 as the D gene, but with no DNA this cannot be confirmed. Germline-derived CDR1 and CDR2 are SQVTM and ANQGSEA. The CDR3 sequence is 15 residues long. The CDR3 loop reads CSVVALAREAYEQYF.

This sequence joins TRBV27 and TRBJ2-1. Germline V gene data show CDR1 as MNHEY and CDR2 as SMNVEV (reference sequence). The CDR3 length is 15 residues. The CDR3 sequence: CASRQMTFSYNEQFF.